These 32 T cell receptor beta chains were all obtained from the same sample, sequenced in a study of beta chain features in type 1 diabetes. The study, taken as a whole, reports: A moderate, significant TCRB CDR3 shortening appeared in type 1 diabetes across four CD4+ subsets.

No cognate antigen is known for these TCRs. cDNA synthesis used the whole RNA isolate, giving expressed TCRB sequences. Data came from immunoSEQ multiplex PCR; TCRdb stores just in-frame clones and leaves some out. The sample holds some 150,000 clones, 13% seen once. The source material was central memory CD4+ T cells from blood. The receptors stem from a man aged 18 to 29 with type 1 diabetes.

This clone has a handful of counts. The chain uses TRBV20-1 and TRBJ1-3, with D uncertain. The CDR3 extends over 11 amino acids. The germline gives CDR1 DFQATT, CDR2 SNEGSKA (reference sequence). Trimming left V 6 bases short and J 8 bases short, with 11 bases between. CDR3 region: CSAGSEDTIYF. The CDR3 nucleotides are TGCAGTGCCGGATCTGAGGACACCATATATTTT.

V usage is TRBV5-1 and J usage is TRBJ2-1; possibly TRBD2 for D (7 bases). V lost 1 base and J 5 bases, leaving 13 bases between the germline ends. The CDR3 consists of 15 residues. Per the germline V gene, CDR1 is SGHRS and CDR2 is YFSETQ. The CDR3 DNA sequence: TGCGCCAGCAGCTTGACGCCGGGGGGCAACAATGAGCAGTTCTTC. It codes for CASSLTPGGNNEQFF.

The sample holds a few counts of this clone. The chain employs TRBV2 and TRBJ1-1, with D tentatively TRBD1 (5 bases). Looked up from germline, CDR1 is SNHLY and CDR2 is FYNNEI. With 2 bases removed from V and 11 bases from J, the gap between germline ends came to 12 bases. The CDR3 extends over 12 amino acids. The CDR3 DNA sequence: TGTGCCAGCAGTGAAAGGGACGGCACGGCTTTCTTT. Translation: CASSERDGTAFF.

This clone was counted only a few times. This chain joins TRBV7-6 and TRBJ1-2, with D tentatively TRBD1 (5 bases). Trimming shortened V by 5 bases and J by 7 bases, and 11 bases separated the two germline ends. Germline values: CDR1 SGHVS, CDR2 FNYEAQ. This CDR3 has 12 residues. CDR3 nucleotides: TGTGCCAGCAGCACAGGTGATGGTGGCTACACCTTC. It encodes CASSTGDGGYTF.

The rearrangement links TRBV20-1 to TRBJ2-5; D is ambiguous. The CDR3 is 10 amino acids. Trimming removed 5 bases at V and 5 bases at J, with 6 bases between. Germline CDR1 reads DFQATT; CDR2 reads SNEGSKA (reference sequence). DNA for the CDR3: TGCAGTGCTGCCGAGGAGACCCAGTACTTC. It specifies CSAAEETQYF.

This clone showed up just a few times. CDR3 coding DNA: TGTGCCTGGGCCCCAAAAGGGGGAAATCAGCCCCAGCATTTT. Translating it yields CAWAPKGGNQPQHF. This chain connects TRBV30 to TRBJ1-5; D might be TRBD1 (6 bases). V was trimmed by 5 bases and J by 4 bases, leaving 15 bases between them. Germline CDR1 GTSNPN, CDR2 SVGIG (reference sequence). The CDR3 has 14 amino acids. Complete variable domain (other parts from reference TRBV30 and TRBJ1-5): SQTIHQWPATLVQPVGSPLSLECTVEGTSNPNLYWYRQAAGRGLQLLFYSVGIGQISSEVPQNLSASRPQDRQFILSSKKLLLSDSGFYLCAWAPKGGNQPQHFGDGTRLSIL.

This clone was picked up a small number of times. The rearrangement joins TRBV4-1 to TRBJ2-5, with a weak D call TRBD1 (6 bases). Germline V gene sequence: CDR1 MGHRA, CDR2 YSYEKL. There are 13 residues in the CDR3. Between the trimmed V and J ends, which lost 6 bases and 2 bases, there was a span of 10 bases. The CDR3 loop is CASRPQGQETQYF. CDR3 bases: TGCGCCAGCAGACCACAGGGTCAAGAGACCCAGTACTTC.

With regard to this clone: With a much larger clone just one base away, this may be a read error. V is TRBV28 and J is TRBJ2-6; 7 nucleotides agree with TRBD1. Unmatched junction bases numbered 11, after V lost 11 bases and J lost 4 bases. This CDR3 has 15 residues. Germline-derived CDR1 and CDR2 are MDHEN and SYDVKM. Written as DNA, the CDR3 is TGTGCCCGCGGCTTACAGGGGACCGGGGCCAACGTCCTGACTTTC. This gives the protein CARGLQGTGANVLTF.

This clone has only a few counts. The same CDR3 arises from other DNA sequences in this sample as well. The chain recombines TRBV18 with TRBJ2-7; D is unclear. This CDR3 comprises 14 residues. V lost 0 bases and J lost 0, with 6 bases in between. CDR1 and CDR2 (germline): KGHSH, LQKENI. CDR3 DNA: TGTGCCAGCTCACCACCGCACAGCTCCTACGAGCAGTACTTC. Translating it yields CASSPPHSSYEQYF.

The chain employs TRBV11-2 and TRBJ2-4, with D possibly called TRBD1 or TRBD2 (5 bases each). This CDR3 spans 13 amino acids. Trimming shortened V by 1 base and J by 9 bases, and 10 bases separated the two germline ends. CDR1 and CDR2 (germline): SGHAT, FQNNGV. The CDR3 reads CASSLGGAGIQYF. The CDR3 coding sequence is TGTGCCAGCAGCTTAGGAGGGGCGGGCATTCAGTACTTC.

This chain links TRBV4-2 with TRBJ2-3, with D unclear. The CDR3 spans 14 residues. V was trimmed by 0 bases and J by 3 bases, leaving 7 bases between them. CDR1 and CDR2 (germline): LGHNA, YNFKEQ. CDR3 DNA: TGTGCCAGCAGCCAAGACCCGATAACAGATACGCAGTATTTT. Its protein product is CASSQDPITDTQYF.

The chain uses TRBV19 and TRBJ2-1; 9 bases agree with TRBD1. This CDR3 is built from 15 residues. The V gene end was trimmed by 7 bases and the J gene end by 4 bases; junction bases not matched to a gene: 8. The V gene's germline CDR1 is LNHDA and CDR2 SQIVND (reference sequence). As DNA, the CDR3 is TGTGCCAGTACCTGGACAGGGGAGTCGTACAATGAGCAGTTCTTC. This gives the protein CASTWTGESYNEQFF.

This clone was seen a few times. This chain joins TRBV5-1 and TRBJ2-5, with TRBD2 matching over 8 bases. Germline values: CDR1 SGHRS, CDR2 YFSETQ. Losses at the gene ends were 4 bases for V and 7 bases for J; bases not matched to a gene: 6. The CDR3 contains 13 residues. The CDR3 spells CASSADGGGTQYF. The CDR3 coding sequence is TGCGCCAGCAGCGCGGACGGGGGGGGGACCCAGTACTTC. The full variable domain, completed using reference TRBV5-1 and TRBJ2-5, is KAGVTQTPRYLIKTRGQQVTLSCSPISGHRSVSWYQQTPGQGLQFLFEYFSETQRNKGNFPGRFSGRQFSNSRSEMNVSTLELGDSALYLCASSADGGGTQYFGPGTRLLVL.

The CDR3 protein is CASRSGGTIQFF. CDR3 nucleotides: TGCGCCAGCAGGTCAGGGGGGACAATTCAGTTCTTC. The chain carries TRBV5-1 and TRBJ2-1; D possibly corresponds to TRBD1 (7 bases). The CDR3 has 12 residues. Germline-derived CDR1 and CDR2 are SGHRS and YFSETQ. Trimming took 5 bases from V and 13 from J, leaving 16 bases between them.

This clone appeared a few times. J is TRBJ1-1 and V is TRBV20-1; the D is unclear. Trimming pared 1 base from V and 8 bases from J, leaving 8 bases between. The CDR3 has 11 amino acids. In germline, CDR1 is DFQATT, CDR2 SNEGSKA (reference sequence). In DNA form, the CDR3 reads TGCAGTGCTAGAGGAGATCCCGAAGCTTTCTTT. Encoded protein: CSARGDPEAFF.

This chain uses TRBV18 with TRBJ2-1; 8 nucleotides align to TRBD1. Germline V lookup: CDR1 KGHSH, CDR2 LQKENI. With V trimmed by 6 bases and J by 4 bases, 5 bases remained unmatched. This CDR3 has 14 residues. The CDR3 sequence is CASSTTGVYNEQFF. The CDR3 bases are TGTGCCAGCTCGACGACAGGGGTTTACAATGAGCAGTTCTTC.

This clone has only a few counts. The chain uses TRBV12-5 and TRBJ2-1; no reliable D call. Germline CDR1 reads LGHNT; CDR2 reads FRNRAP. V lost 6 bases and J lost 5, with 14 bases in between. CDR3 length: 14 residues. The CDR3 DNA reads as TGTGCTAGTGGCCCCCTCGGCCTACACAATGAGCAGTTCTTC. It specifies CASGPLGLHNEQFF.

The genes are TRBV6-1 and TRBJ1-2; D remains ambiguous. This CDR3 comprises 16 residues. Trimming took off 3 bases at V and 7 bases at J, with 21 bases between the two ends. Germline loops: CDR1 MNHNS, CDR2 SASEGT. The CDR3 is CASSESLRDERGGYTF. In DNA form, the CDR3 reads TGTGCCAGCAGTGAGTCCCTCCGCGACGAACGAGGTGGCTACACCTTC.

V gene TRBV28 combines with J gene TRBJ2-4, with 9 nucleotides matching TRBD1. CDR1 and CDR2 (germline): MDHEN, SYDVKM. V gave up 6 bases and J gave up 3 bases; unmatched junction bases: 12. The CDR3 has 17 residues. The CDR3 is CASRNQGTGFDKNIQYF. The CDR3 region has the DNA TGTGCCAGCAGAAACCAAGGGACAGGGTTTGACAAAAACATTCAGTACTTC.

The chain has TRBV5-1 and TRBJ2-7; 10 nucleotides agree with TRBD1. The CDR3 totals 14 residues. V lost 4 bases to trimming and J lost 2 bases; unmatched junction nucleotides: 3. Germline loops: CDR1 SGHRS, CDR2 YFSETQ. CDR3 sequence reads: CASSVDRGTYEQYF. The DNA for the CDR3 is TGCGCCAGCAGCGTGGACAGGGGGACCTACGAGCAGTACTTC. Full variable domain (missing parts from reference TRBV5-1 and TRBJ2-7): KAGVTQTPRYLIKTRGQQVTLSCSPISGHRSVSWYQQTPGQGLQFLFEYFSETQRNKGNFPGRFSGRQFSNSRSEMNVSTLELGDSALYLCASSVDRGTYEQYFGPGTRLTVT.

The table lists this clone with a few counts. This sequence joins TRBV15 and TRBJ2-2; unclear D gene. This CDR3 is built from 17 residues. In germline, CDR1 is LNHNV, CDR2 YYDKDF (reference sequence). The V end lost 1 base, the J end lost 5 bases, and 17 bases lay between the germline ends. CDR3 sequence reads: CATSRVGPLTRTGELFF. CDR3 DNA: TGTGCCACCAGCAGAGTAGGACCGTTGACCCGAACCGGGGAGCTGTTTTTT.

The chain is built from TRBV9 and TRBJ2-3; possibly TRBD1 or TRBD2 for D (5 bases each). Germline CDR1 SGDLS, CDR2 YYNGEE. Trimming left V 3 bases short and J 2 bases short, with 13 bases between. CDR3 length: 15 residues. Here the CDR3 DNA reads TGTGCCAGCAGCGCTCGGGACGGGTACACAGATACGCAGTATTTT. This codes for CASSARDGYTDTQYF.

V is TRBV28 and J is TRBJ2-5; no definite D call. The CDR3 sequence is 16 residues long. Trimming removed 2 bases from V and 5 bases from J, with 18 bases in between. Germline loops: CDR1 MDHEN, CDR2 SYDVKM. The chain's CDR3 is CASSLSWADPSETQYF. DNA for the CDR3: TGTGCCAGCAGTTTAAGTTGGGCAGACCCCAGCGAGACCCAGTACTTC. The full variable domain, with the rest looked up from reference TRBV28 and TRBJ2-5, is DVKVTQSSRYLVKRTGEKVFLECVQDMDHENMFWYRQDPGLGLRLIYFSYDVKMKEKGDIPEGYSVSREKKERFSLILESASTNQTSMYLCASSLSWADPSETQYFGPGTRLLVL.

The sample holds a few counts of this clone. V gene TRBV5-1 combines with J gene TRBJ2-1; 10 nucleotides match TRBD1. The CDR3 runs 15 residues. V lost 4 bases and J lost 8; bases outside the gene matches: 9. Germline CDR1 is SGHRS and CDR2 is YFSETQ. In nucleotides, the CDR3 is TGCGCCAGCAGCGAATACCGGGACAGGGGCGATGAGCAGTTCTTC. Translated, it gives CASSEYRDRGDEQFF.

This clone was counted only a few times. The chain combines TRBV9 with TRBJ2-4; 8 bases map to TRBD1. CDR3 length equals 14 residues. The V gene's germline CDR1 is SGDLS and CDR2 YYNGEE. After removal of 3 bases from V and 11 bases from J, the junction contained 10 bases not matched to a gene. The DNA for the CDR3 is TGTGCCAGCAGCGGACCCTCCGGACAGGGTCTTCAGTACTTC. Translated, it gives CASSGPSGQGLQYF.

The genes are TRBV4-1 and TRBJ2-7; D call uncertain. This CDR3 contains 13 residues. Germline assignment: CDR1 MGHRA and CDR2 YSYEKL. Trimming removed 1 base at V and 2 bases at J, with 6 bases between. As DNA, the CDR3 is TGCGCCAGCAGCCAAGTCCAGGCCTACGAGCAGTACTTC. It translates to CASSQVQAYEQYF.

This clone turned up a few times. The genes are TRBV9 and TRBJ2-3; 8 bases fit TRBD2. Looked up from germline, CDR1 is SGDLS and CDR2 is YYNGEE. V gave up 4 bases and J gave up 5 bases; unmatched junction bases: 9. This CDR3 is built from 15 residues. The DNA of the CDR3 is TGTGCCAGCAGCCCAGAAGCGGGGGCAAGAGATACGCAGTATTTT. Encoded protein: CASSPEAGARDTQYF.

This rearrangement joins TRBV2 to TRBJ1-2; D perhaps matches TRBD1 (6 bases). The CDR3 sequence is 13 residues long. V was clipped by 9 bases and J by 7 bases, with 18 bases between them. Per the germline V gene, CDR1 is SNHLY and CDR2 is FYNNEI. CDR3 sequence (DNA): TGTGCCAGTCGTGAGGGGGTGGCCTCTGGCTACACCTTC. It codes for CASREGVASGYTF.

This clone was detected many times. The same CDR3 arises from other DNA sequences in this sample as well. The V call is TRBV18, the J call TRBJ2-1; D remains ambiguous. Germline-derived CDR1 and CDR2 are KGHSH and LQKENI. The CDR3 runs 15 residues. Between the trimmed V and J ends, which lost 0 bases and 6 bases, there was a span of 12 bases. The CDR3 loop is CASSPPAGSGNEQFF. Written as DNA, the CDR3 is TGTGCCAGCTCACCACCTGCCGGATCCGGCAATGAGCAGTTCTTC.

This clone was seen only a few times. CDR3 nucleotide sequence: TGTGCCAGCAGTTTCCCTGGACAGGGCGGTGGCTACACCTTC. It yields the protein CASSFPGQGGGYTF. V usage is TRBV28 and J usage is TRBJ1-2, with TRBD1 matching over 8 bases. The CDR3 runs 14 residues. V gave up 3 bases and J gave up 7 bases; unmatched junction bases: 7. The germline gives CDR1 MDHEN, CDR2 SYDVKM.

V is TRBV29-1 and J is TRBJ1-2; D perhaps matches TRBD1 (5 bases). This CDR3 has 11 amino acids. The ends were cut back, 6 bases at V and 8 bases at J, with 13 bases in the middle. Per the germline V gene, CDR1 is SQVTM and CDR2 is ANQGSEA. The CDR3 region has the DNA TGCAGCGTCCGCCGGGGGGAAGGCTACACCTTC. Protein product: CSVRRGEGYTF.

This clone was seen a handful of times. CDR3 sequence: CSAALAGAHYF. The CDR3 nucleotides read TGCAGTGCTGCTCTAGCGGGTGCTCACTATTTT. The chain carries TRBV20-1 and TRBJ2-3, with TRBD2 identical over 8 bases. The germline CDR1 and CDR2 sequences are DFQATT and SNEGSKA (reference sequence). The J segment lost 15 bases and the V segment lost 5 bases, leaving 10 bases of the junction unmatched. The CDR3 consists of 11 residues.